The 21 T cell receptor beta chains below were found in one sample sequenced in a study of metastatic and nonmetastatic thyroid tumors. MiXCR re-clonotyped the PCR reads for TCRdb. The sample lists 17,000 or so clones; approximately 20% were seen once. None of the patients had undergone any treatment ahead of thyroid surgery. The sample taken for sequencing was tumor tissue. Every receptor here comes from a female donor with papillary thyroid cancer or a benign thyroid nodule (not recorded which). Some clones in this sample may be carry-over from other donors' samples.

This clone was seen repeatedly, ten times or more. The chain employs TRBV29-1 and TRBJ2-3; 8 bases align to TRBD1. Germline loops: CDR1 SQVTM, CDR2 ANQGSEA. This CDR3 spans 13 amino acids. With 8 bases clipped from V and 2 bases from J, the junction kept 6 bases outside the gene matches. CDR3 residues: CSCWDRITDTQYF. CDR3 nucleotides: TGCAGCTGTTGGGACAGGATCACAGATACGCAGTATTTT.

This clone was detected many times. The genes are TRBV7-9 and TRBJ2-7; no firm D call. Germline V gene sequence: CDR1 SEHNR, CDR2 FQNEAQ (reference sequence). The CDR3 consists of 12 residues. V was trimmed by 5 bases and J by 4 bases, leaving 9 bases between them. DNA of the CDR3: TGTGCCAGCAGCCCTAACCGTTACGAGCAGTACTTC. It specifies CASSPNRYEQYF.

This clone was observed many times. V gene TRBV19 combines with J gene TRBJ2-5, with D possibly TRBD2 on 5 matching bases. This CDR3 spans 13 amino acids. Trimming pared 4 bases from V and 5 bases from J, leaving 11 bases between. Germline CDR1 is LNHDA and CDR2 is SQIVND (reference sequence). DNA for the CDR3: TGTGCCAGTAGTACCCAGCGGCGCGAGACCCAGTACTTC. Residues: CASSTQRRETQYF.

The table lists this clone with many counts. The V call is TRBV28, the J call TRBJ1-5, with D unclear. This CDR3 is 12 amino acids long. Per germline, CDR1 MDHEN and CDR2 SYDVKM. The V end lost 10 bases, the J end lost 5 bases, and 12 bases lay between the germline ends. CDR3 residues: CAIGMGYQPQHF. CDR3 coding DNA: TGTGCCATCGGGATGGGGTATCAGCCCCAGCATTTT.

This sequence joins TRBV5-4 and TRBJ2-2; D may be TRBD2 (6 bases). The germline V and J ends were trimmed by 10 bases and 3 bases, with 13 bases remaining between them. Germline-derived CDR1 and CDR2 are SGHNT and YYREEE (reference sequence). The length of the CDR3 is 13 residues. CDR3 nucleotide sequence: TGTGCCGGGGGGACTCCGCACACCGGGGAGCTGTTTTTT. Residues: CAGGTPHTGELFF.

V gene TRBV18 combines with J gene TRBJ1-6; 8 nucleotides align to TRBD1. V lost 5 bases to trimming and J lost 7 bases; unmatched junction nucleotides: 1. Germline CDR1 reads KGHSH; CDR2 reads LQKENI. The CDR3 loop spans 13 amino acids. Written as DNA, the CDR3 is TGTGCCAGCTCAGGACAGGGCAATTCACCCCTCCACTTT. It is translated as CASSGQGNSPLHF.

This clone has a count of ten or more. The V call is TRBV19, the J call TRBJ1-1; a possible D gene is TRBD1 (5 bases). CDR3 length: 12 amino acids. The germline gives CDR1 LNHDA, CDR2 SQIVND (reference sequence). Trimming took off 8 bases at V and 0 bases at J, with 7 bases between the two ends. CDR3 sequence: CASDSVNTEAFF. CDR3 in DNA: TGTGCCAGTGACAGTGTGAACACTGAAGCTTTCTTT.

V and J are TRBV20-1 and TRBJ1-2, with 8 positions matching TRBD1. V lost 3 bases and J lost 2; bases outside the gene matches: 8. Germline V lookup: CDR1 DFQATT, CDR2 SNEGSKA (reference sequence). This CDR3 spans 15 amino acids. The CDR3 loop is CSARNPWDRNYGYTF. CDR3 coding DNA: TGCAGTGCTAGGAACCCCTGGGACAGGAACTATGGCTACACCTTC.

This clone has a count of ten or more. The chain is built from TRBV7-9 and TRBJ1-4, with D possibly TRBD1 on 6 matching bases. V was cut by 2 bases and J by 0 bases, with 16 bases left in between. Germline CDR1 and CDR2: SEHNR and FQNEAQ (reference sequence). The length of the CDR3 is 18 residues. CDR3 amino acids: CASSLKGGGASTNEKLFF. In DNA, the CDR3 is TGTGCCAGCAGCTTAAAGGGTGGGGGCGCGTCAACTAATGAAAAACTGTTTTTT.

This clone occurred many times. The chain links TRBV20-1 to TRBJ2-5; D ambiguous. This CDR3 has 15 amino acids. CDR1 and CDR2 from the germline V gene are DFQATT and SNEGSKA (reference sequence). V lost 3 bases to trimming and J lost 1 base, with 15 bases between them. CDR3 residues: CSARSSWGRQETQYF. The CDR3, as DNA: TGCAGTGCTAGGAGCTCGTGGGGTCGCCAAGAGACCCAGTACTTC.

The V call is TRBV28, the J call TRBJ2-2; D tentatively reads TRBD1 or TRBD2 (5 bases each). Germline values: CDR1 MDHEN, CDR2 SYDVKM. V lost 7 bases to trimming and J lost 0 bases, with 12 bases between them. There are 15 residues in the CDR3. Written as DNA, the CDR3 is TGTGCCAGCATACCGGGACCTACGAACACCGGGGAGCTGTTTTTT. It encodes CASIPGPTNTGELFF.

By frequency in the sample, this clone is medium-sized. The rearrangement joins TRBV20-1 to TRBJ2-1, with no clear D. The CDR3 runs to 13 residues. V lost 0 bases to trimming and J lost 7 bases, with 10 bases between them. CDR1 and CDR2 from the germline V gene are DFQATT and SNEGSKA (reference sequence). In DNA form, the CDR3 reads TGCAGTGCTAGAGATTCGACTGCTAATGAGCAGTTCTTC. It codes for CSARDSTANEQFF.

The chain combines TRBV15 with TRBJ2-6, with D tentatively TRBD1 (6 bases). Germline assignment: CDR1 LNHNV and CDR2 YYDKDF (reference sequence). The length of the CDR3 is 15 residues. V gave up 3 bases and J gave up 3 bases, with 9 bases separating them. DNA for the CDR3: TGTGCCACCAGCAGGACAGGCGGTGGGGCCAACGTCCTGACTTTC. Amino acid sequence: CATSRTGGGANVLTF.

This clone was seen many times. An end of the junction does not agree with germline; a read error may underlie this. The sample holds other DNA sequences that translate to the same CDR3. The CDR3 nucleotides read TGTGCCAGCAGCCCAGAGGGACAGGGGTATAATGAGCAGTTCTTT. Its translation is CASSPEGQGYNEQFF. The V call is TRBV9, the J call TRBJ2-1; 10 bases are a match to TRBD1. Germline V gene data show CDR1 as SGDLS and CDR2 as YYNGEE. The CDR3 is 15 amino acids. Combining the CDR3 with reference TRBV9 and TRBJ2-1 gives the whole variable domain DSGVTQTPKHLITATGQRVTLRCSPRSGDLSVYWYQQSLDQGLQFLIQYYNGEERAKGNILERFSAQQFPDLHSELNLSSLELGDSALYFCASSPEGQGYNEQFFGPGTRLTVL.

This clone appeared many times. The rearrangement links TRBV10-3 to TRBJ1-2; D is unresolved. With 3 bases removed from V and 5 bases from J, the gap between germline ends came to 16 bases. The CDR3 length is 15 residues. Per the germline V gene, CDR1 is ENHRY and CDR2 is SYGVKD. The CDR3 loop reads CAISETREGGYGYTF. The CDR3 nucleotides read TGTGCCATCAGTGAAACCCGAGAGGGTGGATATGGCTACACCTTC.

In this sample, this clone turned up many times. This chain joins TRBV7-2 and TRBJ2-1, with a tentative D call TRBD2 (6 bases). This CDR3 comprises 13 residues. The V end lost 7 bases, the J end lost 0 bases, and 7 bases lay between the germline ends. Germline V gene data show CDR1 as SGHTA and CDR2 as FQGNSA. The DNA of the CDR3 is TGTGCCAGCATGGACTACTCCTACAATGAGCAGTTCTTC. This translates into CASMDYSYNEQFF. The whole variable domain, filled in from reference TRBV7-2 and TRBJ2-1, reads GAGVSQSPSNKVTEKGKDVELRCDPISGHTALYWYRQSLGQGLEFLIYFQGNSAPDKSGLPSDRFSAERTGGSVSTLTIQRTQQEDSAVYLCASMDYSYNEQFFGPGTRLTVL.

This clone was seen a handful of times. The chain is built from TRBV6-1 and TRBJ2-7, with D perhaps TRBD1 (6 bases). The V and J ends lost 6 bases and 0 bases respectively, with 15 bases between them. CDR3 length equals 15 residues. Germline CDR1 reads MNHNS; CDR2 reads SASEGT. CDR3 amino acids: CASSFSGQSSYEQYF. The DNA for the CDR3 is TGTGCCAGCAGCTTCTCCGGACAGTCCTCCTACGAGCAGTACTTC.

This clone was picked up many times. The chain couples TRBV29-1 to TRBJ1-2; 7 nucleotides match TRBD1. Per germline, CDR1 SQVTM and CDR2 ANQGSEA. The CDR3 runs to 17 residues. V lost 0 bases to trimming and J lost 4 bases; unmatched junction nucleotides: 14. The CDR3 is CSVEDSPEQGRTYGYTF. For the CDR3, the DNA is TGCAGCGTTGAAGATTCGCCTGAACAGGGGCGGACCTATGGCTACACCTTC.

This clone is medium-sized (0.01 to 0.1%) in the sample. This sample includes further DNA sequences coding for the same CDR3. CDR3 region: CASSQEDRAGNTIYF. The DNA of the CDR3 is TGCGCCAGCAGCCAAGAGGACCGGGCGGGAAACACCATATATTTT. This sequence joins TRBV4-1 and TRBJ1-3, with D uncertain. V lost 0 bases, J lost 4 bases, and 10 bases lay in between. The CDR3 covers 15 residues. Germline V gives CDR1 MGHRA, CDR2 YSYEKL.

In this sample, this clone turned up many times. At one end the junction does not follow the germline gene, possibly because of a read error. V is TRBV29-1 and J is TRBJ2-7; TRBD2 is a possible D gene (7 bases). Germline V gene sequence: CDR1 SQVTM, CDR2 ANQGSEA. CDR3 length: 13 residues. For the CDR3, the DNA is TGCAGCGTTGAAGATCAGGGGAGGGGGGAGCTGTACTTC. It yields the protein CSVEDQGRGELYF.

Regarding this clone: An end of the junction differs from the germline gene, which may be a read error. CDR3 region: CSWKGGGQMSATRDTQYF. The DNA of the CDR3 is TGTTCCTGGAAGGGGGGAGGGCAGATGTCGGCAACAAGAGATACGCAGTATTTT. V is TRBV30 and J is TRBJ2-3; possibly TRBD2 for D (7 bases). The length of the CDR3 is 18 residues. Per the germline V gene, CDR1 is GTSNPN and CDR2 is SVGIG (reference sequence).